This entry features one TCR beta chain sequence. Its antigen remains unidentified. The source of the sample is a study of OX40 agonist ivuxolimab in advanced cancers. At the level of the study: Dose-escalation patients had hepatocellular carcinoma, melanoma, renal cell or head and neck cancer. Aged about 20 to 85 with a mean of 60 years, they were 82.7% male. Prior checkpoint blockade (anti-PD-1, anti-PD-L1 or anti-CTLA-4) was permitted; over 30% had it.

Generated by immunoSEQ multiplex PCR, the TCRdb table keeps only in-frame clones and is missing some. The data hold about 48,000 clones, with 70% to 90% observed a single time. This CDR3 comprises 13 residues. Germline V gives CDR1 MNHEY, CDR2 SVGAGI. Trimming took off 6 bases at V and 8 bases at J, with 14 bases between the two ends. Whole-study findings and limits: Expanded clones tended on average to be more numerous among CD8+ T cells than CD4+.

Specimen: CD4+ or CD8+ T cells sorted from blood, collected in a trial of the OX40 agonist ivuxolimab. This chain links TRBV6-5 with TRBJ2-1; D may be TRBD1 or TRBD2 (5 bases each). The receptor was derived from an adult with an advanced solid tumor such as melanoma, head and neck, liver or kidney cancer. DNA for the CDR3: TGTGCCAGCAGGGGGACCCAAGCGGATGAGCAGTTCTTC. It translates to CASRGTQADEQFF.